Sequencing of this T cell receptor (beta chain) was carried out in a study of blood T cells in healthy people across ages. Study-wide results and limits: Long-lived donors had more naive CD4+ cells and higher diversity than aged donors.

As concerns this clonotype: What it recognizes is unknown.

Whenever a sample was processed, at least 6.5 million PBMCs were isolated. CDR3 length: 15 amino acids. Germline V gives CDR1 MNHEY, CDR2 SVGAGI. V dropped 2 bases and J dropped 1; count of bases not matched to a gene: 4. A second PCR of about 7 to 12 cycles used a sample-barcoded 5' primer and a J-beta primer mix. Tagging of each cDNA molecule was performed by a template-switch adaptor with 12 random nucleotides. TCRdb ran MiXCR on the 5' RACE reads and lists one entry per CDR3 protein. The sample gives about 1.1 million distinct CDR3 sequences, around two fifths of which show up once; 10% to 15% is in the top ten.

This chain uses TRBV6-5 with TRBJ2-5; the match to TRBD2 covers 7 bases. The sequence derives from a man in his late teens or twenties in good health. Sequencing was carried out using blood. CDR3 coding DNA: TGTGCCAGCAGTTACACCCGACTAGCCCAAGAGACCCAGTACTTC. As protein: CASSYTRLAQETQYF.